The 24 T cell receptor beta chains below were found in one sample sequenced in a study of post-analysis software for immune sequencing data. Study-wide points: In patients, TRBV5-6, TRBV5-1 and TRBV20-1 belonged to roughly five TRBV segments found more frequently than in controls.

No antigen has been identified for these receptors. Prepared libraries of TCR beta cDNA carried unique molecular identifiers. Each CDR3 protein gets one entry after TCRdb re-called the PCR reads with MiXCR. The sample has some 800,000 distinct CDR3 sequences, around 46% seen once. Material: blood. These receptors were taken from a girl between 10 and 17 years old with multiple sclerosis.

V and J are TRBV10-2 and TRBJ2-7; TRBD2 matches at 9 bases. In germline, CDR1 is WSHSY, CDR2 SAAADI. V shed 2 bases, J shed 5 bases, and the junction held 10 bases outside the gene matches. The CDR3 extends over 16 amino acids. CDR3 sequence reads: CASSEMRLAGTNEQYF. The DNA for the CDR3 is TGCGCCAGCAGTGAGATGAGGCTAGCGGGAACTAACGAGCAGTACTTC.

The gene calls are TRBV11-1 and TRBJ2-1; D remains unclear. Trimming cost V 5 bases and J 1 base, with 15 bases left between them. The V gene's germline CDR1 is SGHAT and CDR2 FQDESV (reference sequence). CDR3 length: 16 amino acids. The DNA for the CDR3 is TGTGCCAGCAGCCCCCCTGGCGGAATTTCCTACAATGAGCAGTTCTTC. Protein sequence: CASSPPGGISYNEQFF.

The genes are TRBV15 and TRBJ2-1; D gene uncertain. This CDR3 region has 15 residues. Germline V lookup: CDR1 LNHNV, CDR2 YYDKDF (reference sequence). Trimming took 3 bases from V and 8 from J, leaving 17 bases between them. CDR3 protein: CATSSGPASRDEQFF. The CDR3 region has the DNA TGTGCCACCAGCAGTGGCCCAGCGTCCCGGGATGAGCAGTTCTTC.

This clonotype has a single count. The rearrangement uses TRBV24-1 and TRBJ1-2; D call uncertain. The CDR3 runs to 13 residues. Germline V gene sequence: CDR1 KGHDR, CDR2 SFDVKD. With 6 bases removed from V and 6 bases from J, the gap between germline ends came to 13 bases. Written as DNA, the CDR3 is TGTGCCACCAGTCCGGCAGGTCGGGATGGCTACACCTTC. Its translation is CATSPAGRDGYTF.

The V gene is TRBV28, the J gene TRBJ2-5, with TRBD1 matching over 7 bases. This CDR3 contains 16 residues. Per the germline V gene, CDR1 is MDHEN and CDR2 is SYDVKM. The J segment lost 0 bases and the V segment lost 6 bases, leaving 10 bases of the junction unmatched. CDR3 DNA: TGTGCCAGCAGCGTATCCGGGACAGACTACCAAGAGACCCAGTACTTC. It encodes CASSVSGTDYQETQYF.

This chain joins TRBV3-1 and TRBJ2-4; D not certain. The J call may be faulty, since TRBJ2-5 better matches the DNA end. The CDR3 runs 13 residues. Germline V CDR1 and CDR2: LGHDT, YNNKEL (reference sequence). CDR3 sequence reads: CASSQDTLGTQYF. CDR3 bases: TGTGCCAGCAGCCAAGATACCCTTGGGACCCAGTACTTC.

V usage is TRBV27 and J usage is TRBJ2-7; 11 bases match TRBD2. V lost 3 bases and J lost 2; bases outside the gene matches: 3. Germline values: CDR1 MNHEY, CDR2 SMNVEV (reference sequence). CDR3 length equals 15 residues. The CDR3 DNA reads TGTGCCAGCAGTTTCTCGGGACTAGCGGCCTACGAGCAGTACTTC. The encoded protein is CASSFSGLAAYEQYF.

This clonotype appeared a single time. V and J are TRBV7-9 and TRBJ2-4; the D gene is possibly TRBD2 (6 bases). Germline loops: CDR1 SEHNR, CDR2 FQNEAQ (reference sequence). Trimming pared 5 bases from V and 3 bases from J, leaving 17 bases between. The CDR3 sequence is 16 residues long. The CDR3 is CASSPPGGEGKNIQYF. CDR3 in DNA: TGTGCCAGCAGCCCTCCCGGCGGGGAAGGCAAAAACATTCAGTACTTC.

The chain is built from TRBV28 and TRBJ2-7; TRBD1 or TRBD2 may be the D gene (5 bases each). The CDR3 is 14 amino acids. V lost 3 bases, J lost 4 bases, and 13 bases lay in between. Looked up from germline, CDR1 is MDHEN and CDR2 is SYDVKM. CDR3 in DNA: TGTGCCAGCAGTTTGGGGGACCCCCCTTACGAGCAGTACTTC. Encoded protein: CASSLGDPPYEQYF.

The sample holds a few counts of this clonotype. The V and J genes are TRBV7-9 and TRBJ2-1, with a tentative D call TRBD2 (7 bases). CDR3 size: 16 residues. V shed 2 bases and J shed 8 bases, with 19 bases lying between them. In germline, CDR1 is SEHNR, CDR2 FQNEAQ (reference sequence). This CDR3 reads CASSLRGGPEIHEQFF. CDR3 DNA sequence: TGTGCCAGCAGCTTAAGGGGGGGACCCGAAATACATGAGCAGTTCTTC.

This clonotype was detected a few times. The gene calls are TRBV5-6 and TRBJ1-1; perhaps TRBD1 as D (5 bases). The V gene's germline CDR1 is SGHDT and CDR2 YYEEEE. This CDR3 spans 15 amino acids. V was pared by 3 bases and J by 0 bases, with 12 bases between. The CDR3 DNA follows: TGTGCCAGCAGCTGGGACTTCGATATGAACACTGAAGCTTTCTTT. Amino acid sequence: CASSWDFDMNTEAFF.

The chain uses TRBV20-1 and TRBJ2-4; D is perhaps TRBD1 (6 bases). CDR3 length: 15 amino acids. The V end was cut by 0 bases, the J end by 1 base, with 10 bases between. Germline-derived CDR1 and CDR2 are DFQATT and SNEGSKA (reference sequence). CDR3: CSARDSQGAKNIQYF. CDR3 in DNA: TGCAGTGCTAGAGATAGCCAGGGGGCCAAAAACATTCAGTACTTC.

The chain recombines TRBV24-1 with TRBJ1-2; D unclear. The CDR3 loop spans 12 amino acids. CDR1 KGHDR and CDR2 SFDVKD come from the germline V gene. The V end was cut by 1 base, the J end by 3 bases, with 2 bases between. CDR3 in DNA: TGTGCCACCAGTGATTTTTACTATGGCTACACCTTC. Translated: CATSDFYYGYTF.

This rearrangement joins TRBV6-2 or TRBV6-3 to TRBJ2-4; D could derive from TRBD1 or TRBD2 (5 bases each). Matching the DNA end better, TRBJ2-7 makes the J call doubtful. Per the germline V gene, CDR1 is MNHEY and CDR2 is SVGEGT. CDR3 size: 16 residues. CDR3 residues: CASSYPTRGRDDEQYF. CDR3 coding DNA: TGTGCCAGCAGTTACCCCACGAGGGGACGAGATGACGAGCAGTACTTC.

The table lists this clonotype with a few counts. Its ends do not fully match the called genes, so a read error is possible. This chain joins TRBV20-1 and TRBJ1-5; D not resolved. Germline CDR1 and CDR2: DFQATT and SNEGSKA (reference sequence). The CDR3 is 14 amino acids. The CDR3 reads CSAREINSNQPQHF. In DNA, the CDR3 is TGTAGTGCTAGAGAAATTAATAGCAATCAGCCCCAGCATTTT.

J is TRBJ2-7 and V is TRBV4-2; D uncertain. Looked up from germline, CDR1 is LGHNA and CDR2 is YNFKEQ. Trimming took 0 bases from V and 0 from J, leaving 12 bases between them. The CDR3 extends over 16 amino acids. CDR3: CASSQDRTVSSYEQYF. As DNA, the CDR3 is TGTGCCAGCAGCCAAGATCGAACGGTCAGCTCCTACGAGCAGTACTTC.

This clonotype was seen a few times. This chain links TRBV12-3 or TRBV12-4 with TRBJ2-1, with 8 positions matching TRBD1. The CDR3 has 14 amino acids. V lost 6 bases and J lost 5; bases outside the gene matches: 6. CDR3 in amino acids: CASRTGTGDNEQFF. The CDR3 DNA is TGTGCCAGCAGAACCGGGACAGGTGACAATGAGCAGTTCTTC.

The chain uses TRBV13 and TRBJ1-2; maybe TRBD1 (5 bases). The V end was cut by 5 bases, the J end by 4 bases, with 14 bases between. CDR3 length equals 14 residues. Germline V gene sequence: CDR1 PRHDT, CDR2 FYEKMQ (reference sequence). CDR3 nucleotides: TGTGCCAGCAGCCCCCGGCAGGGAAGCTATGGCTACACCTTC. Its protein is CASSPRQGSYGYTF.

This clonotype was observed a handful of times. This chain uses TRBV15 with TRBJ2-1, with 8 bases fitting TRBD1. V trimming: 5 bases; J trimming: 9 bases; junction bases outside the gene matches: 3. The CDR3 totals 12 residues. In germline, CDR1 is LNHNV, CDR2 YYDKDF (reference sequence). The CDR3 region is CATSPGTGEQFF. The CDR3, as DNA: TGTGCCACCAGCCCAGGGACAGGTGAGCAGTTCTTC. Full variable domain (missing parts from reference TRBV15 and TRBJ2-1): DAMVIQNPRYQVTQFGKPVTLSCSQTLNHNVMYWYQQKSSQAPKLLFHYYDKDFNNEADTPDNFQSRRPNTSFCFLDIRSPGLGDTAMYLCATSPGTGEQFFGPGTRLTVL.

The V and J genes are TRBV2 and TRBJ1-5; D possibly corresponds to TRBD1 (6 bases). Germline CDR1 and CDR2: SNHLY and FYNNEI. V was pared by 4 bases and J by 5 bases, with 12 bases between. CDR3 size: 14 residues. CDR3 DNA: TGTGCCAGCAGTGCCGGACAGAGACATCAGCCCCAGCATTTT. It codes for CASSAGQRHQPQHF.

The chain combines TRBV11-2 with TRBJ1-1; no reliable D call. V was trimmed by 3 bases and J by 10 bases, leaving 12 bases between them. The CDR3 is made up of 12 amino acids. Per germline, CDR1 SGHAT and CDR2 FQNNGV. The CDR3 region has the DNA TGTGCCAGCAGCTTGACGTTGGCCCGAGCTTTCTTT. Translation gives CASSLTLARAFF.

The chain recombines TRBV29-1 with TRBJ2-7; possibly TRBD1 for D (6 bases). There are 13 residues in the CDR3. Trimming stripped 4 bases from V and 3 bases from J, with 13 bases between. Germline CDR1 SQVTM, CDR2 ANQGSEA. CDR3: CSVGQDGLYEQYF. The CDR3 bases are TGCAGCGTTGGACAGGACGGTCTCTACGAGCAGTACTTC.

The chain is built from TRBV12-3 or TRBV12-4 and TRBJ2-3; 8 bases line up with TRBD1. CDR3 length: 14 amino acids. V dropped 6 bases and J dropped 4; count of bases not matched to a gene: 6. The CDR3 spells CASSLTGASDTQYF. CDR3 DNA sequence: TGTGCCAGCAGCTTGACAGGGGCATCAGATACGCAGTATTTT.

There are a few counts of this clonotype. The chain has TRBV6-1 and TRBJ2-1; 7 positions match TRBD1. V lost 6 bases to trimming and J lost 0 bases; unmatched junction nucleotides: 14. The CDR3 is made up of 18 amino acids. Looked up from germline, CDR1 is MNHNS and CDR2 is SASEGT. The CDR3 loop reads CASRPGTVKASSYNEQFF. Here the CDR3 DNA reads TGTGCCAGCAGGCCCGGGACAGTTAAGGCGAGCTCCTACAATGAGCAGTTCTTC.